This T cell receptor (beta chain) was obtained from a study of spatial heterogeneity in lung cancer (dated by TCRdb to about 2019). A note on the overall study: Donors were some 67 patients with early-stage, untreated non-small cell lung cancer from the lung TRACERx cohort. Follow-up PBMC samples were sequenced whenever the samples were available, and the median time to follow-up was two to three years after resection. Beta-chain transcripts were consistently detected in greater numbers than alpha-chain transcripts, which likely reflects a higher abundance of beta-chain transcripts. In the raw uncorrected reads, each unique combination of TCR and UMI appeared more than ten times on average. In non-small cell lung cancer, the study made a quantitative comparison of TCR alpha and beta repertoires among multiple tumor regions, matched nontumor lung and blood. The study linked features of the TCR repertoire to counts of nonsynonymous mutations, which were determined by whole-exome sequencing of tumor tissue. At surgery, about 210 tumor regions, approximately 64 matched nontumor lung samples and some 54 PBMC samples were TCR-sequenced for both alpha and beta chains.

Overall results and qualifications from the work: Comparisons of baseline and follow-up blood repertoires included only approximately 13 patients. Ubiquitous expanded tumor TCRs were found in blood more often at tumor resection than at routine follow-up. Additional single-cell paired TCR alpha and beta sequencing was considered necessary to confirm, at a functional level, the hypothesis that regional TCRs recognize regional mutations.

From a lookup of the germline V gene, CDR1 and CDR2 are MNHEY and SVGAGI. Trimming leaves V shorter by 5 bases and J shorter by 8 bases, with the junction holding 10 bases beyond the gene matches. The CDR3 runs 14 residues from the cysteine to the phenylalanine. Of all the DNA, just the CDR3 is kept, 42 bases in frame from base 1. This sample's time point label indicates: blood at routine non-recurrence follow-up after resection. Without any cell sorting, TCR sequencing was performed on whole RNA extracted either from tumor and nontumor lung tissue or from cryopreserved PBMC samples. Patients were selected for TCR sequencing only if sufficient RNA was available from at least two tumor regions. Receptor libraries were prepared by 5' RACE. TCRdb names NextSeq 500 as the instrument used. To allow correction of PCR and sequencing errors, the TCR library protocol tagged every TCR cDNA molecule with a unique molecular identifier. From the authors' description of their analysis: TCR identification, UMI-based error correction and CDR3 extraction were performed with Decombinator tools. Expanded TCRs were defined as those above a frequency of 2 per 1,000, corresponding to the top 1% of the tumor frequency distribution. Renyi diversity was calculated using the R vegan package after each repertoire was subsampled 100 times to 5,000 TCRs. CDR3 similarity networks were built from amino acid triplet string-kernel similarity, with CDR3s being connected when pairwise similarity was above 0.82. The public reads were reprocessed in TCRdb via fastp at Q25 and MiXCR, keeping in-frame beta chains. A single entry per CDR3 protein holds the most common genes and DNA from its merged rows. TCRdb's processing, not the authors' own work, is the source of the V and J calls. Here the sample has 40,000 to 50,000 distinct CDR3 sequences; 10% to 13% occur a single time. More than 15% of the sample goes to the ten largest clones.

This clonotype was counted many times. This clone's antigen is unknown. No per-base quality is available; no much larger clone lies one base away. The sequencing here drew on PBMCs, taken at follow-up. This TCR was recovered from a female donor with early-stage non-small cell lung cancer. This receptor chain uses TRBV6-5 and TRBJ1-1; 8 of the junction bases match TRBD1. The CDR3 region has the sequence CASSRGQGIGEAFF. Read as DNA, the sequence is TGTGCCAGCAGTCGCGGACAGGGAATTGGAGAAGCTTTCTTT.